A selection of T cell receptor beta chains follows, all from one sample in a study of shared clonotypes between healthy human individuals. The assay was immunoSEQ multiplex PCR, and TCRdb's table has in-frame clones only and misses some. The data hold hundreds of thousands of clones, with 92% observed a single time. Sequenced sample: naive CD8+ T cells sorted from blood. Receptor source: a man aged 25 to 40 in good health. Both conserved end residues are trimmed from each CDR3.

ASSIGAANYEQY	TRBV19	TRBJ2-7
ASSIAPAYSYEQY	TRBV19	TRBJ2-7
AISEDHYEQY	TRBV10-3	TRBJ2-7
ASKDPNTEAF	TRBV19	TRBJ1-1
ATSGSLWTSGTTDTQY	TRBV15	TRBJ2-3
ASSYSMGGAETQY	TRBV6-5	TRBJ2-5
ASSVEGTGGFETQY	TRBV9	TRBJ2-5
ASSETVFGVEAF	TRBV10-2	TRBJ1-1
ATSRGGAVNQPQH	TRBV15	TRBJ1-5
AITRSTGLHEQF	TRBV10-3	TRBJ2-1
ASSPIDMYQETQY	TRBV27	TRBJ2-5